The source of this T cell receptor (beta chain) is a study of blood T cell repertoires in COVID-19. About the research overall: Samples taken during acute and convalescent COVID-19 were collected in the United States, Italy and Spain. T cells, B-cell-depleted T cells, or PBMCs provided the cDNA or gDNA that served as material.

The CDR3 is 11 amino acids. V lost 4 bases, J lost 2 bases, and 3 bases lay in between. Per germline, CDR1 SEHNR and CDR2 FQNEAQ (reference sequence). Methods used by the authors: Reference gene primer amplification in the assay estimated nucleated cell counts. Profiled with immunoSEQ multiplex PCR; TCRdb holds only in-frame clones, not every one. That table is the source of V, J and clone size, and D and trimming were worked out from the DNA. The sample contains under 150,000 clones, roughly 85% of which appear only once. The TCR originated in a human donor in a cohort sampled during active COVID-19. This chain uses TRBV7-9 with TRBJ2-7; D gene ambiguous. The sequencing input was peripheral blood. The CDR3 loop reads CASSSAYEQYF. DNA of the CDR3: TGTGCCAGCAGCTCGGCCTACGAGCAGTACTTC.